The T cell receptor beta chain described here comes from a study of blood T cell repertoires in COVID-19. Study context: Sites in the United States, Italy and Spain provided acute and convalescent COVID-19 samples.

Original processing notes: The authors estimated nucleated cell counts from reference gene primer amplification. Data came from immunoSEQ multiplex PCR; TCRdb stores just in-frame clones and leaves some out. V and J calls and clone size are copied from that table; D and trimming were computed from the DNA. Altogether approximately 300,000 clones are present, 70% to 90% being singletons, with the ten largest covering more than 9%. Trimming left V 2 bases short and J 1 base short, with 13 bases between. The germline gives CDR1 SGHRS, CDR2 YFSETQ. The CDR3 covers 16 residues. This chain connects TRBV5-1 to TRBJ2-1; tentatively, D is TRBD1 (7 bases). The sequence was obtained from a woman between 18 and 29 years old who had recovered from COVID-19. The specimen sequenced was PBMCs or T cells enriched from blood (not recorded which). CDR3 bases: TGCGCCAGCAGCTTTGGAGGGGGCAGATCCTACAATGAGCAGTTCTTC. This translates into CASSFGGGRSYNEQFF. Supplemented by reference TRBV5-1 and TRBJ2-1, the full variable domain reads KAGVTQTPRYLIKTRGQQVTLSCSPISGHRSVSWYQQTPGQGLQFLFEYFSETQRNKGNFPGRFSGRQFSNSRSEMNVSTLELGDSALYLCASSFGGGRSYNEQFFGPGTRLTVL.